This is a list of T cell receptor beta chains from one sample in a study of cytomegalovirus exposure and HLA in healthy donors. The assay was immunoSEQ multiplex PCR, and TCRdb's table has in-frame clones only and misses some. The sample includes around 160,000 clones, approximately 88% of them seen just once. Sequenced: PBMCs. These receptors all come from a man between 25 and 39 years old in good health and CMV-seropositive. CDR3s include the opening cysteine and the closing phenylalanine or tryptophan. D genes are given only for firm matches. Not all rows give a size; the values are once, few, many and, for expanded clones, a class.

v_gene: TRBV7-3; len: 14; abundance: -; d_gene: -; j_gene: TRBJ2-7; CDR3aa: CASSFSGGNYEQYF; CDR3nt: TGTGCCAGCAGCTTCTCTGGCGGGAACTACGAGCAGTACTTC
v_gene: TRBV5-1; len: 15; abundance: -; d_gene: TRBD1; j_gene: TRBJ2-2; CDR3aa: CASRWGQGNTGELFF; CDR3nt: TGCGCCAGCAGGTGGGGACAGGGGAACACCGGGGAGCTGTTTTTT
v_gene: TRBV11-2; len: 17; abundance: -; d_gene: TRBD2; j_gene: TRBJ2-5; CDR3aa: CASSLVGSSGLRETQYF; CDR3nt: TGTGCCAGCAGCCTGGTTGGGTCTAGCGGACTTCGTGAGACCCAGTACTTC
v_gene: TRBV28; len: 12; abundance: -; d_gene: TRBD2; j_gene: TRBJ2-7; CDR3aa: CASTSGINEQYF; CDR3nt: TGTGCCAGCACCAGCGGGATCAACGAGCAGTACTTC
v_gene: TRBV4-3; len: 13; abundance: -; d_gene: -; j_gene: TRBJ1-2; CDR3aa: CASSQVNGKGYTF; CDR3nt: TGCGCCAGCAGCCAAGTTAACGGGAAGGGCTACACCTTC
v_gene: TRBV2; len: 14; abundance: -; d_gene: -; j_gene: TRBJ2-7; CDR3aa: CASRPGLEFYEQYF; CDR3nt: TGTGCCAGCAGGCCGGGACTGGAGTTCTACGAGCAGTACTTC
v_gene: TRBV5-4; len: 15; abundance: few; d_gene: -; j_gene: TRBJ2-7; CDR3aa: CASSPPGAQVYEQYF; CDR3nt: TGTGCCAGCAGCCCCCCCGGAGCCCAAGTCTACGAGCAGTACTTC
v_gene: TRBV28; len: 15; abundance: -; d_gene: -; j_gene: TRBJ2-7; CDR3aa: CASSLSARQLNEQYF; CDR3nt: TGTGCCAGCAGTTTATCCGCTAGGCAGTTGAACGAGCAGTACTTC
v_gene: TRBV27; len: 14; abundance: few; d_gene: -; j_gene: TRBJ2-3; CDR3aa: CASSVDSSTDTQYF; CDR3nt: TGTGCCAGCAGTGTGGACAGTAGCACAGATACGCAGTATTTT
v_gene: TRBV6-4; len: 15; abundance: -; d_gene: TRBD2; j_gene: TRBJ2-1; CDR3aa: CASSPRLAAYNEQFF; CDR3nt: TGTGCCAGCAGTCCCAGACTAGCGGCCTACAATGAGCAGTTCTTC
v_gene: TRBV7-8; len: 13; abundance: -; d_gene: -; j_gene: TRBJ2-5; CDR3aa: CASSLTDQETQYF; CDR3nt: TGTGCCAGCAGCTTAACGGACCAAGAGACCCAGTACTTC
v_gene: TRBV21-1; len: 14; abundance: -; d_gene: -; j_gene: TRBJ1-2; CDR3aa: CASKSRGQDYGYTF; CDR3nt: TGTGCCAGCAAAAGCCGAGGACAGGATTATGGCTACACCTTC
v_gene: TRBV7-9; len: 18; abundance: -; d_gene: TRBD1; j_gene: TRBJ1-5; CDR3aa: CASSPASRDRGQGMPQHF; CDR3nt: TGTGCCAGCAGCCCTGCGTCCCGGGACAGGGGGCAAGGCATGCCCCAGCATTTT
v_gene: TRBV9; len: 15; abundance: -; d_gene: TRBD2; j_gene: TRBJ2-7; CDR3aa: CASSLGTSGIYEQYF; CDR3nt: TGTGCCAGCAGCCTGGGGACTAGCGGGATTTACGAGCAGTACTTC
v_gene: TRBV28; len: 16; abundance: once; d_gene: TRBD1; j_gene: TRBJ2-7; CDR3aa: CASTHGFRGRRGEQYF; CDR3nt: TGTGCCAGCACCCACGGGTTCAGGGGGCGCAGGGGCGAGCAGTACTTC
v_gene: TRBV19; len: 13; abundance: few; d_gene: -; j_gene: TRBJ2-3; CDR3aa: CASSIGGSDTQYF; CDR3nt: TGTGCCAGTAGTATCGGGGGATCAGATACGCAGTATTTT